These 22 T cell receptor beta chains were all obtained from the same sample, sequenced in a study of T cell changes during pregnancy in multiple sclerosis. Measured with immunoSEQ multiplex PCR; TCRdb has only the in-frame clones, and not every one. This sample has about 49,000 clones, with roughly 94% found just once. The specimen was CD8+ T cells from peripheral blood mononuclear cells, collected before pregnancy. The receptors derive from a female donor with multiple sclerosis, enrolled in a pregnancy study.

The chain combines TRBV6-1 with TRBJ2-3; TRBD2 matches 10 bases. Germline-derived CDR1 and CDR2 are MNHNS and SASEGT. V was clipped by 3 bases and J by 0 bases; unmatched bases: 3. The CDR3 has 16 residues. The CDR3 region is CASSDGTSASTDTQYF. CDR3 coding DNA: TGTGCCAGCAGTGATGGGACTAGCGCTAGCACAGATACGCAGTATTTT.

This chain uses TRBV19 with TRBJ1-1; D may be TRBD1 (6 bases). The length of the CDR3 is 15 residues. The V end lost 6 bases, the J end lost 0 bases, and 14 bases lay between the germline ends. CDR1 and CDR2 (germline): LNHDA, SQIVND (reference sequence). CDR3: CASRGYGQMNTEAFF. The CDR3 DNA sequence: TGTGCCAGTAGAGGGTACGGACAGATGAACACTGAAGCTTTCTTT.

This sequence joins TRBV5-4 and TRBJ2-7; the match to TRBD1 covers 8 bases. Germline V gene lookup returns CDR1 SGHNT and CDR2 YYREEE (reference sequence). This CDR3 contains 15 residues. The J segment lost 3 bases and the V segment lost 0 bases, leaving 5 bases of the junction unmatched. The CDR3 here is CASSLGQGADYEQYF. The CDR3 DNA reads TGTGCCAGCAGCTTGGGGCAGGGGGCAGACTACGAGCAGTACTTC.

The gene calls are TRBV19 and TRBJ1-1; no reliable D call. The V end lost 6 bases, the J end lost 0 bases, and 14 bases lay between the germline ends. The CDR3 length is 15 residues. Germline values: CDR1 LNHDA, CDR2 SQIVND (reference sequence). This chain's CDR3 is CASRTTIALNTEAFF. The CDR3 coding sequence is TGTGCCAGTAGAACAACTATTGCGTTGAACACTGAAGCTTTCTTT.

This clone was detected once. V is TRBV13 and J is TRBJ2-5, with TRBD2 matching over 10 bases. Germline V lookup: CDR1 PRHDT, CDR2 FYEKMQ (reference sequence). This CDR3 has 13 residues. V dropped 8 bases and J dropped 6; count of bases not matched to a gene: 6. CDR3 DNA sequence: TGTGCCAGCGCAAGCGGGAGGGGGAAGACCCAGTACTTC. Residues: CASASGRGKTQYF.

The V and J genes are TRBV9 and TRBJ2-5, with 8 bases identical to TRBD2. This CDR3 has 17 amino acids. CDR1 SGDLS and CDR2 YYNGEE come from the germline V gene. The V and J ends lost 2 bases and 5 bases, in that order; junction bases with no gene match: 14. The DNA of the CDR3 is TGTGCCAGCAGCGTCTCGGCCGCAGCGGGAGATGGCGAGACCCAGTACTTC. Translating gives CASSVSAAAGDGETQYF.

The chain joins TRBV27 to TRBJ1-1; D is uncertain. CDR1 and CDR2 (germline): MNHEY, SMNVEV (reference sequence). The CDR3 spans 17 residues. The V and J ends lost 3 bases and 2 bases respectively, with 19 bases between them. The CDR3, as DNA: TGTGCCAGCAGTTTGGTCCACCGGCGGTCCCCAAACACTGAAGCTTTCTTT. Protein: CASSLVHRRSPNTEAFF.

The rearrangement uses TRBV5-8 and TRBJ2-1; TRBD1 aligns across 7 bases. Germline V gene data show CDR1 as SGHTS and CDR2 as YDEGEE. V was clipped by 2 bases and J by 5 bases; unmatched bases: 7. The length of the CDR3 is 15 residues. The DNA for the CDR3 is TGTGCCAGCAGCTTCCTGGACAGGTGGGACAATGAGCAGTTCTTC. As protein: CASSFLDRWDNEQFF.

This rearrangement joins TRBV28 to TRBJ2-3, with 13 bases aligning to TRBD2. Germline CDR1 is MDHEN and CDR2 is SYDVKM. The CDR3 runs 15 residues. V dropped 2 bases and J dropped 4; count of bases not matched to a gene: 0. CDR3 DNA: TGTGCCAGCAGTTTAACTAGCGGGAGGGCAGATACGCAGTATTTT. Its translation is CASSLTSGRADTQYF.

V and J are TRBV28 and TRBJ1-2, with TRBD1 matching 8 bases. The trim removed 3 bases at V and 8 bases at J, leaving 8 bases unmatched. The CDR3 is 14 amino acids. Germline-derived CDR1 and CDR2 are MDHEN and SYDVKM. CDR3 residues: CASSLGQVLWGYTF. The CDR3 nucleotides read TGTGCCAGCAGTTTGGGACAGGTCCTTTGGGGCTACACCTTC.

J is TRBJ2-1 and V is TRBV2; 13 bases match TRBD2. V lost 8 bases, J lost 7 bases, and 11 bases stayed unmatched. CDR1 is SNHLY and CDR2 is FYNNEI in the germline V gene. The CDR3 consists of 16 residues. This CDR3 is CASQGGLAGVWNEQFF. CDR3 in DNA: TGTGCCAGCCAAGGAGGACTAGCGGGAGTTTGGAATGAGCAGTTCTTC. Full variable domain (missing parts from reference TRBV2 and TRBJ2-1): EPEVTQTPSHQVTQMGQEVILRCVPISNHLYFYWYRQILGQKVEFLVSFYNNEISEKSEIFDDQFSVERPDGSNFTLKIRSTKLEDSAMYFCASQGGLAGVWNEQFFGPGTRLTVL.

The V and J genes are TRBV4-3 and TRBJ2-3; 7 nucleotides align to TRBD1. The J segment lost 5 bases and the V segment lost 0 bases, leaving 8 bases of the junction unmatched. Germline-derived CDR1 and CDR2 are LGHNA and YSLEER. CDR3 length: 16 amino acids. CDR3 region: CASSQDRQGREDTQYF. DNA of the CDR3: TGCGCCAGCAGCCAAGACCGACAGGGACGAGAAGATACGCAGTATTTT.

V gene TRBV27 combines with J gene TRBJ2-7; no definite D call. This CDR3 region has 10 residues. Trimming removed 3 bases from V and 5 bases from J, with 2 bases in between. CDR1 MNHEY and CDR2 SMNVEV come from the germline V gene (reference sequence). CDR3 amino acids: CASSFNEQYF. CDR3 nucleotides: TGTGCCAGCAGTTTTAACGAGCAGTACTTC.

J is TRBJ1-2 and V is TRBV14; D perhaps matches TRBD1 (5 bases). CDR1 is SGHDN and CDR2 is FVKESK in the germline V gene. CDR3 length: 16 amino acids. V lost 4 bases to trimming and J lost 5 bases, with 20 bases between them. The CDR3 loop is CASSRKGAGRSYGYTF. As DNA, the CDR3 is TGTGCCAGCAGCCGCAAAGGGGCAGGAAGATCATATGGCTACACCTTC.

The chain employs TRBV6-1 and TRBJ2-3, with D possibly being TRBD1 (6 bases). This CDR3 has 15 amino acids. The germline CDR1 and CDR2 sequences are MNHNS and SASEGT. With 5 bases removed from V and 2 bases from J, the gap between germline ends came to 14 bases. CDR3 region: CASSTYRASTDTQYF. In nucleotides, the CDR3 is TGTGCCAGCAGTACTTACAGGGCCTCCACAGATACGCAGTATTTT.

This chain uses TRBV29-1 with TRBJ2-5; D not resolved. There are 13 residues in the CDR3. V was trimmed by 3 bases and J by 4 bases, leaving 12 bases between them. CDR1 SQVTM and CDR2 ANQGSEA come from the germline V gene. The CDR3 nucleotides read TGCAGCGTTGAGGGCCTGGAAGGAGAGACCCAGTACTTC. It translates to CSVEGLEGETQYF.

This chain uses TRBV9 with TRBJ2-6, with D possibly being TRBD1 (6 bases). This CDR3 is built from 17 residues. V was shortened by 6 bases and J by 0 bases, with 16 bases between the two germline ends. Germline assignment: CDR1 SGDLS and CDR2 YYNGEE. DNA of the CDR3: TGTGCCAGCACCAGGGACAACGAGAGCTCTGGGGCCAACGTCCTGACTTTC. Protein: CASTRDNESSGANVLTF.

This chain connects TRBV13 to TRBJ2-5; possibly TRBD2 for D (5 bases). The CDR3 spans 13 residues. Germline V lookup: CDR1 PRHDT, CDR2 FYEKMQ (reference sequence). V gave up 3 bases and J gave up 4 bases, with 9 bases separating them. The CDR3 is CASSFGLPETQYF. The CDR3, as DNA: TGTGCCAGCAGCTTCGGACTCCCAGAGACCCAGTACTTC.

V and J are TRBV6-5 and TRBJ2-7; 9 bases are shared with TRBD2. Germline V gene data show CDR1 as MNHEY and CDR2 as SVGAGI. V lost 0 bases to trimming and J lost 3 bases; unmatched junction nucleotides: 6. The CDR3 has 16 amino acids. In DNA, the CDR3 is TGTGCCAGCAGTTACTCGAAGGTAGCGGGAGTCTACGAGCAGTACTTC. Translation gives CASSYSKVAGVYEQYF.

The rearrangement uses TRBV27 and TRBJ1-5; no clear D gene. Trimming shortened V by 1 base and J by 7 bases, and 8 bases separated the two germline ends. The CDR3 length is 13 residues. Germline values: CDR1 MNHEY, CDR2 SMNVEV (reference sequence). The CDR3 nucleotides read TGTGCCAGCAGTTTATACAGAACACAGCCCCAGCATTTT. It codes for CASSLYRTQPQHF.

The rearrangement links TRBV9 to TRBJ1-2; 10 bases fit TRBD1. This CDR3 is built from 13 residues. Trimming removed 3 bases from V and 6 bases from J; junction bases left unmatched: 2. The germline V gene has CDR1 SGDLS and CDR2 YYNGEE. The chain's CDR3 is CASSGQGANGYTF. The DNA for the CDR3 is TGTGCCAGCAGCGGACAGGGGGCCAATGGCTACACCTTC.

This sequence joins TRBV5-8 and TRBJ2-1, with 7 positions matching TRBD2. CDR3 length: 16 residues. Germline V gene data show CDR1 as SGHTS and CDR2 as YDEGEE. The junction had 15 bases not matched to a gene; V was cut back by 4 bases and J by 8 bases. The CDR3 here is CASSGAGGGPVHEQFF. CDR3 sequence (DNA): TGTGCCAGCAGCGGGGCCGGCGGGGGTCCTGTCCATGAGCAGTTCTTC.